The rows below give T cell receptor beta chains drawn from one sample of a study of sequential checkpoint blockade in melanoma. Repertoires were generated with immunoSEQ multiplex PCR, while TCRdb's copy carries only in-frame clones and drops some. The table has a few thousand clones, 35% to 45% seen once. Sequencing was performed on tumor tissue (inferred from file names), taken from a patient given nivolumab and ipilimumab in sequence. The receptors were sampled from a human donor with melanoma. Both conserved end residues are part of each CDR3. D genes are given only for firm matches. Where a row states a size, it is once, few, many or the class of an expanded clone; other rows omit it.

TRBJ2-5 | - | TRBV30 | - | CAWGKLGLEETQYF | TGTGCCTGGGGGAAATTGGGTCTTGAAGAGACCCAGTACTTC
TRBJ1-3 | - | TRBV19 | - | CASSIGIQGRGNTIYF | TGTGCCAGTAGTATTGGGATTCAGGGGCGTGGAAACACCATATATTTT
TRBJ2-7 | - | TRBV14 | - | CASSQDLVREQYF | TGTGCCAGCAGCCAAGATTTAGTACGGGAGCAGTACTTC
TRBJ1-4 | - | TRBV12-5 | - | CASTQKARSEKLFF | TGTGCCAGCACCCAGAAAGCTCGGAGTGAAAAACTGTTTTTT
TRBJ2-3 | medium-sized | TRBV11-3 | - | CASSLSSSRPDTQYF | TGTGCCAGCAGCTTATCTTCGAGTCGGCCAGATACGCAGTATTTT
TRBJ1-1 | - | TRBV4-1 | - | CASSQDVGGLNTEAFF | TGCGCCAGCAGCCAAGATGTTGGAGGATTGAACACTGAAGCTTTCTTT
TRBJ2-3 | - | TRBV10-3 | TRBD2 | CAISESVAGFTDTQYF | TGTGCCATCAGTGAGTCAGTAGCGGGATTCACAGATACGCAGTATTTT
TRBJ2-1 | - | TRBV6-8 | - | CASSYKGQVYNEQFF | TGTGCCAGCAGTTATAAGGGGCAGGTCTACAATGAGCAGTTCTTC
TRBJ1-1 | - | TRBV6-8 | - | CASSQQGVSTEAFF | TGTGCCAGCAGTCAACAGGGCGTCTCCACTGAAGCTTTCTTT
TRBJ2-1 | many | TRBV11-3 | - | CASSSTGTPTRRNEQFF | TGTGCCAGCAGCTCCACGGGGACTCCGACTCGAAGGAATGAGCAGTTCTTC
TRBJ1-4 | - | TRBV29-1 | - | CSVEGTFGKLFF | TGCAGCGTTGAGGGGACATTCGGAAAACTGTTTTTT
TRBJ2-6 | - | TRBV30 | - | CASRGSGANVLTF | TGTGCCTCCCGGGGCTCTGGGGCCAACGTCCTGACTTTC
TRBJ1-5 | - | TRBV15 | TRBD1 | CATRQGLDNQPQHF | TGTGCCACCCGACAGGGGCTGGACAATCAGCCCCAGCATTTT
TRBJ2-4 | few | TRBV15 | - | CATSRDLDKNIQYF | TGTGCCACCAGCAGAGATCTGGACAAAAACATTCAGTACTTC
TRBJ2-2 | - | TRBV7-5 | - | CASSFVEGAGELFF | TGTGCCAGCAGCTTTGTTGAAGGGGCCGGGGAGCTGTTTTTT
TRBJ2-7 | - | TRBV23-1 | TRBD2 | CASSLSLSGSRGYEQYF | TGCGCCAGCAGCTTGAGTTTGAGCGGGAGCAGGGGCTACGAGCAGTACTTC
TRBJ2-2 | - | TRBV5-1 | TRBD2 | CASSLSGLAGYTGELFF | TGCGCCAGCAGCTTATCTGGGCTAGCGGGATACACCGGGGAGCTGTTTTTT
TRBJ2-5 | few | TRBV5-1 | TRBD2 | CASSAGLAGGRETQYF | TGCGCCAGCAGCGCGGGACTAGCGGGAGGGAGGGAGACCCAGTACTTC
TRBJ2-3 | medium-sized | TRBV11-3 | TRBD2 | CASSFASGSSDTQYF | TGTGCCAGCAGCTTTGCTAGCGGGAGCTCAGATACGCAGTATTTT
TRBJ2-3 | few | TRBV14 | TRBD1 | CASSRKDRESTDTQYF | TGTGCCAGCAGCCGAAAGGACAGGGAAAGCACAGATACGCAGTATTTT
TRBJ2-2 | - | TRBV5-1 | TRBD1 | CASSPTPGTGGPGELFF | TGCGCCAGCAGTCCAACCCCCGGGACAGGGGGCCCCGGGGAGCTGTTTTTT
TRBJ1-5 | medium-sized | TRBV28 | - | CATSQGYQPQHF | TGTGCCACCTCTCAGGGTTATCAGCCCCAGCATTTT
TRBJ2-3 | - | TRBV11-3 | - | CASSLGASLDTDTQYF | TGTGCCAGCAGCTTAGGTGCTAGTCTGGATACAGATACGCAGTATTTT
TRBJ2-2 | few | TRBV19 | - | CASSPRVAVYTGELFF | TGTGCCAGTAGTCCGCGGGTAGCGGTCTACACCGGGGAGCTGTTTTTT
TRBJ1-2 | - | TRBV5-1 | - | CASSLSGANYGYTF | TGCGCCAGCAGCTTGTCAGGGGCGAACTATGGCTACACCTTC